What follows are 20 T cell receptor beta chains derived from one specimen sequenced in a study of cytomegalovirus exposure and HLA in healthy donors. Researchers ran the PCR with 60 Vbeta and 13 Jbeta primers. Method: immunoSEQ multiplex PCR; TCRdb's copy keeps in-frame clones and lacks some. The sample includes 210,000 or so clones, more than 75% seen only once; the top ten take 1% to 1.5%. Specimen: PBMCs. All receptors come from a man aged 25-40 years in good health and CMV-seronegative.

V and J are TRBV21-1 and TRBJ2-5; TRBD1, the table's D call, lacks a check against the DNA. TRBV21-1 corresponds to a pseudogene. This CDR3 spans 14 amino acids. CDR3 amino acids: CASSSRVPQETQYF. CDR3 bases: TGTGCCAGCAGCTCCAGGGTGCCCCAAGAGACCCAGTACTTC.

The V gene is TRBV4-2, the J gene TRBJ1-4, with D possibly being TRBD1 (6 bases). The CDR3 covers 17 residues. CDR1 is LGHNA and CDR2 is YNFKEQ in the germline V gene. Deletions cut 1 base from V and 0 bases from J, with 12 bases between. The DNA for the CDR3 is TGTGCCAGCAGCCAAGTGAGGGGGACCGCAACTAATGAAAAACTGTTTTTT. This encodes CASSQVRGTATNEKLFF.

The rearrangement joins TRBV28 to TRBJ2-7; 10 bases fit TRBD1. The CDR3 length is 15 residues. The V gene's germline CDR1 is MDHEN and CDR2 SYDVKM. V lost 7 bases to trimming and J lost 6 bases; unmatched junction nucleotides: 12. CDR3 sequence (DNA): TGTGCCAGCACTACTCACGGGACAGGGGTTACCGAGCAGTACTTC. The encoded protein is CASTTHGTGVTEQYF.

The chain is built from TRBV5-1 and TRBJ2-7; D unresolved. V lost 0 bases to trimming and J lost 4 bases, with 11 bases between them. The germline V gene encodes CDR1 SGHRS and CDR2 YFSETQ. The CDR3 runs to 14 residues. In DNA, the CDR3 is TGCGCCAGCAGCTTGGAGGCGGTGAGATACGAGCAGTACTTC. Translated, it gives CASSLEAVRYEQYF.

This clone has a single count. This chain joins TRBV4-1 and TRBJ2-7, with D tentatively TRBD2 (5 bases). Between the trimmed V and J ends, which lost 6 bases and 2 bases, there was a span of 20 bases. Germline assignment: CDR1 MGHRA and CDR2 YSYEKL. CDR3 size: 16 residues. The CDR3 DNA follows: TGCGCCAGCAGTTCCTCCGGGGTCCCCTTTACCTACGAGCAGTACTTC. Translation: CASSSSGVPFTYEQYF.

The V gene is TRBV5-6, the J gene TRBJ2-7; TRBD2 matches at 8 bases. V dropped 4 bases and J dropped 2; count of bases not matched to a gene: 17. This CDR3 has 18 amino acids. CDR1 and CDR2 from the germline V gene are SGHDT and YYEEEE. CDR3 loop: CASSPGAGGRLRAYEQYF. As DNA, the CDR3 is TGTGCCAGCAGCCCCGGCGCCGGCGGGAGGCTCCGGGCCTACGAGCAGTACTTC.

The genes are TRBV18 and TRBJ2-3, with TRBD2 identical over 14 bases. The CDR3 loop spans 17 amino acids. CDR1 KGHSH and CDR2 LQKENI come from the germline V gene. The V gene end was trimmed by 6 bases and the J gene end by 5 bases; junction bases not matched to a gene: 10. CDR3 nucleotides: TGTGCCAGCTCCCCCACGACTAGCGGGGGGGCTGGAGATACGCAGTATTTT. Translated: CASSPTTSGGAGDTQYF.

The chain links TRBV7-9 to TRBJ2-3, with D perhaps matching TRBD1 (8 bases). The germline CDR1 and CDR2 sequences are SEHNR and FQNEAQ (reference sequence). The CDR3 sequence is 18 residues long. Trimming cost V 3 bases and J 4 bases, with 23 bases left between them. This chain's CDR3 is CASSFAIPGQAGADTQYF. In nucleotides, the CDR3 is TGTGCCAGCAGCTTCGCCATTCCGGGACAGGCGGGGGCAGATACGCAGTATTTT.

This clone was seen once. The CDR3 is CASSQRLAGGPEGELFF. The CDR3 DNA reads TGCGCCAGCAGCCAACGGTTAGCGGGGGGGCCGGAGGGGGAGCTGTTTTTT. The chain combines TRBV4-3 with TRBJ2-2; 11 positions agree with TRBD2. V dropped 2 bases and J dropped 8; count of bases not matched to a gene: 10. Germline assignment: CDR1 LGHNA and CDR2 YSLEER. CDR3 length equals 17 residues.

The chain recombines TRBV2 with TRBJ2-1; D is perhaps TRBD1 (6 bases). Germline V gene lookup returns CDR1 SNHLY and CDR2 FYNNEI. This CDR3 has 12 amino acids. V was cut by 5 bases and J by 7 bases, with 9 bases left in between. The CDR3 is CASSRQGNEQFF. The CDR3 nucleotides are TGTGCCAGCAGTCGGCAGGGGAATGAGCAGTTCTTC.

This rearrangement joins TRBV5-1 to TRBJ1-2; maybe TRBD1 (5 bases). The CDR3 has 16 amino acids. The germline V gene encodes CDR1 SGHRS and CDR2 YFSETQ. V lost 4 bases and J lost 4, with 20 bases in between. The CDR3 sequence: CASSTEFRGKFYGYTF. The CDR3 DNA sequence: TGCGCCAGCAGCACGGAGTTTCGGGGGAAGTTCTATGGCTACACCTTC.

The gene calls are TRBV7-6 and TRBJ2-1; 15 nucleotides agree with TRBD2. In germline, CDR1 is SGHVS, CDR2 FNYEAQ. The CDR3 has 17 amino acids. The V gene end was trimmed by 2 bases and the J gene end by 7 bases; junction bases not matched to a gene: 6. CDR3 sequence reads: CASSLPGLAGGSNEQFF. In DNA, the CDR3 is TGTGCCAGCAGCTTACCCGGACTAGCGGGAGGGAGTAATGAGCAGTTCTTC. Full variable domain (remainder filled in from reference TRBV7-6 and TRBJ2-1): GAGVSQSPRYKVTKRGQDVALRCDPISGHVSLYWYRQALGQGPEFLTYFNYEAQQDKSGLPNDRFSAERPEGSISTLTIQRTEQRDSAMYRCASSLPGLAGGSNEQFFGPGTRLTVL.

This CDR3 is CASSMAVPPYEQYF. CDR3 nucleotide sequence: TGTGCCAGCAGTATGGCAGTCCCTCCCTACGAGCAGTACTTC. The chain combines TRBV25-1 with TRBJ2-7, with D unresolved. The germline V and J ends were trimmed by 5 bases and 2 bases, with 13 bases remaining between them. The germline gives CDR1 MGHDK, CDR2 SYGVNS. This CDR3 is built from 14 residues.

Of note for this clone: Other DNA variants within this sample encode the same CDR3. The CDR3 is CASSIGTSGSYEQYF. The CDR3 DNA reads as TGTGCCAGTAGTATCGGGACTAGCGGCTCCTACGAGCAGTACTTC. The chain employs TRBV19 and TRBJ2-7; TRBD2 aligns across 11 bases. The germline V gene has CDR1 LNHDA and CDR2 SQIVND (reference sequence). V was pared by 3 bases and J by 0 bases, with 1 base of the junction left unmatched. The CDR3 covers 15 residues. Variable domain in full (rest from reference TRBV19 and TRBJ2-7): DGGITQSPKYLFRKEGQNVTLSCEQNLNHDAMYWYRQDPGQGLRLIYYSQIVNDFQKGDIAEGYSVSREKKESFPLTVTSAQKNPTAFYLCASSIGTSGSYEQYFGPGTRLTVT.

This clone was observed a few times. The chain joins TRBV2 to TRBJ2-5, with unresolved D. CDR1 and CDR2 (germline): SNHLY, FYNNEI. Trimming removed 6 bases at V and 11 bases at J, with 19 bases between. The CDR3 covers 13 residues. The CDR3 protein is CASSRAVQAEQYF. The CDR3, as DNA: TGTGCCAGCAGCCGCGCCGTTCAAGCTGAGCAGTACTTC.

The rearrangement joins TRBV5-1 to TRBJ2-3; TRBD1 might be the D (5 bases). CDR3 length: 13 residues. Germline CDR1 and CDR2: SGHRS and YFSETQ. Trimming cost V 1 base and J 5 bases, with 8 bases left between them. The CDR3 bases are TGCGCCAGCAGCTTGAGCAGGGTAGATACGCAGTATTTT. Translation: CASSLSRVDTQYF.

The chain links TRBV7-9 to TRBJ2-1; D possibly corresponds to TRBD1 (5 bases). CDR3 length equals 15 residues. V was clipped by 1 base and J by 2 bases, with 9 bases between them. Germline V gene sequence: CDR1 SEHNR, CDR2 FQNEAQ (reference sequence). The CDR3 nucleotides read TGTGCCAGCAGCTTAGATCAGGGCCCCTACAATGAGCAGTTCTTC. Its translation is CASSLDQGPYNEQFF.

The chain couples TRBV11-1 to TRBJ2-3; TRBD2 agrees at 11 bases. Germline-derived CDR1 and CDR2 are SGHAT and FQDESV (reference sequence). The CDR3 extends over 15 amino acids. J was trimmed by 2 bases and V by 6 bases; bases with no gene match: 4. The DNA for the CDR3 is TGTGCCAGCAGACCGGGACTAGCGGACACAGATACGCAGTATTTT. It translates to CASRPGLADTDTQYF.

CDR3 in DNA: TGTGCCAGCAGTGGGACAGCATCAACTTACAATGAGCAGTTCTTC. Protein: CASSGTASTYNEQFF. V gene TRBV6-5 combines with J gene TRBJ2-1; 7 bases fit TRBD1. Germline V gene sequence: CDR1 MNHEY, CDR2 SVGAGI. V was pared by 5 bases and J by 4 bases, with 8 bases of the junction left unmatched. The CDR3 totals 15 residues.

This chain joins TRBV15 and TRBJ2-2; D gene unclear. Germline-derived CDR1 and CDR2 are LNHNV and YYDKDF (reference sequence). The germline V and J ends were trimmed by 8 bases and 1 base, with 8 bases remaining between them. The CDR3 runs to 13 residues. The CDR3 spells CATFYRNTGELFF. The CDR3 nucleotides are TGTGCCACCTTTTACAGGAACACCGGGGAGCTGTTTTTT.